The source of this T cell receptor beta chain is a study of post-analysis software for immune sequencing data. Study overall: The cohort encompassed relapsing-remitting, secondary progressive and progressive-relapsing multiple sclerosis disease courses.

Germline CDR1 and CDR2: SGHRS and YFSETQ. V lost 1 base and J 4 bases, leaving 8 bases between the germline ends. This CDR3 contains 13 residues. Overall study results and limits: Controls showed lower frequencies than patients for five TRBV segments, and TRBV5-6, TRBV5-1 and TRBV20-1 were among these. People with multiple sclerosis had a significantly lower normalized Chao1 diversity than controls did.

This clonotype was seen more than once but under ten times. The antigen remains undetermined. Unique molecular identifiers were built into the TCR beta cDNA libraries. TCRdb redid the calling of the PCR reads with MiXCR, one entry per CDR3 protein. Of about 800,000 distinct CDR3 sequences listed, about 32% are singletons. The sequence came from a girl aged 5-17 years with multiple sclerosis. V and J are TRBV5-1 and TRBJ2-5; D uncertain. The sample comprised blood. CDR3 coding DNA: TGCGCCAGCAGCTTGCGGCTAGGAGAGACCCAGTACTTC. Residues: CASSLRLGETQYF.